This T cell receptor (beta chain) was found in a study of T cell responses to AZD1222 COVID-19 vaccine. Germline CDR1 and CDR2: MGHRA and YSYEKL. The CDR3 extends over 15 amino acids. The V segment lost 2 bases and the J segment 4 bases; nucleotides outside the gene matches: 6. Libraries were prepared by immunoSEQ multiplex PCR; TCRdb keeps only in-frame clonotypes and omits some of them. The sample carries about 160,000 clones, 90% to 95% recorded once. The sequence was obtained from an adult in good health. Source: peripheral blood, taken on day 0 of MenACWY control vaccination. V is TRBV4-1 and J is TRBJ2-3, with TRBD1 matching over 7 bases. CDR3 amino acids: CASSQNQGVADTQYF. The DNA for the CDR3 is TGCGCCAGCAGCCAAAACCAGGGGGTGGCAGATACGCAGTATTTT.